A selection of T cell receptor beta chains follows, all from one sample in a study of Graves' ophthalmopathy and Graves' hyperthyroidism. TCRdb reanalysed the multiplex PCR reads using MiXCR and keeps one entry per CDR3 protein. The table lists around 1,000,000 distinct CDR3 sequences, about 35% of them singletons, with around 10% in the top ten. Specimen: peripheral blood or thyroid tissue (not recorded which). These TCRs come from an adult man with Graves' hyperthyroidism. The CDR3 runs from the conserved cysteine through the conserved F or W. The D gene is left open where the match is weak. Clone size is given for some rows only: seen once, a few or many times, or a class if the clone is expanded.

j_call cdr3_length v_call clone_size d_call cdr3_nt cdr3_aa
TRBJ2-7 17 TRBV5-5 - TRBD1 TGTGCCAGCAGCCACAGAAAAGGACAGGGCCCTTCCTACGAGCAGTACTTC CASSHRKGQGPSYEQYF
TRBJ1-1 13 TRBV7-9 many TRBD1 TGTGCCAGCAGCCGGGACAGTGCCCCTGAAGCTTTCTTT CASSRDSAPEAFF
TRBJ1-2 13 TRBV20-1 many - TGCAGTGCTAGTAGCCGGGATAACTATGGCTACACCTTC CSASSRDNYGYTF
TRBJ2-2 15 TRBV7-7 few - TGTGCCAGCAGCTTAGATAGGACAACAACCGGGGAGCTGTTTTTT CASSLDRTTTGELFF
TRBJ2-3 13 TRBV20-1 - - TGCAGTGCTACCGGGGTTCGCACAGATACGCAGTATTTT CSATGVRTDTQYF
TRBJ1-5 16 TRBV20-1 - TRBD1 TGCAGTGGGGGGGGACAGGGGGCGCGGGGCAATCAGCCCCAGCATTTT CSGGGQGARGNQPQHF
TRBJ1-6 14 TRBV28 few - TGTGCCAGCACCTTTAGCTCCTATAATTCACCCCTCCACTTT CASTFSSYNSPLHF
TRBJ2-7 13 TRBV6-5 many - TGTGCCAGCAAGGACGGCGCCGGGTACGAGCAGTACTTC CASKDGAGYEQYF
TRBJ2-6 18 TRBV19 few - TGTGCCAGTAGTATAGATGGAGGTTCCCTCTCTGGGGCCAACGTCCTGACTTTC CASSIDGGSLSGANVLTF
TRBJ1-4 15 TRBV19 few - TGTGCCAGTACCGACGACACCCCGTTGGATGAAAAACTGTTTTTT CASTDDTPLDEKLFF
TRBJ1-6 13 TRBV7-8 many TRBD1 TGTGCCAGCAAAGGGACAGGGGCTTCACCCCTCCACTTT CASKGTGASPLHF
TRBJ2-5 13 TRBV5-8 few - TGTGCCAGCAGCCAACGTCAGCTTGAGACCCAGTACTTC CASSQRQLETQYF
TRBJ2-7 16 TRBV7-2 many TRBD2 TGTGCCAGCAGCTCCGTAGCGGGAGGGCCTTCCTACGAGCAGTACTTC CASSSVAGGPSYEQYF
TRBJ1-5 15 TRBV5-4 - - TGTGCCAGCAGCAAGGACGGTGACAGCAATCAGCCCCAGCATTTT CASSKDGDSNQPQHF
TRBJ2-7 13 TRBV7-9 - - TGTGCCAGCAGCGAGAACCGATACGGGGAGCTGTACTTC CASSENRYGELYF
TRBJ1-5 16 TRBV19 - TRBD1 TGTGCCAGTAGGGACAACGGGACAGGGGGCGACCAGCCCCAGCATTTT CASRDNGTGGDQPQHF
TRBJ1-2 14 TRBV2 few TRBD1 TGTGCCAGCAGAGAGCAAGGGGGCAACTATGGCTACACCTTC CASREQGGNYGYTF
TRBJ2-5 13 TRBV29-1 - TRBD1 TGCAGCGTTGAGCAGGGGGCAAATCAGCCCCAGTACTTC CSVEQGANQPQYF
TRBJ2-7 14 TRBV5-1 - TRBD1 TGCGCCAGCCGTCACGGAACAGGGGACTACGAGCAGTACTTC CASRHGTGDYEQYF
TRBJ2-5 16 TRBV11-2 - - TGTGCCAGCAGCCGCCCCGGGCGGGGGCTCCAAGAGACCCAGTACTTC CASSRPGRGLQETQYF
TRBJ1-2 15 TRBV7-2 - TRBD1 TGTGCCAGCAGACGACAGGGAATCCTTAACTATGGCTACACCTTC CASRRQGILNYGYTF
TRBJ2-5 13 TRBV20-1 few - TGCAGTGCTAGACGGGACCTAAGTGAGACCCAGTACTTC CSARRDLSETQYF
TRBJ2-5 17 TRBV10-3 - - TGTGCCATCAGTAACAACCCTGAGAAGGGAAACCAAGAGACCCAGTACTTC CAISNNPEKGNQETQYF
TRBJ1-2 15 TRBV7-8 many TRBD1 TGTGCCAGCAGCTTATTCTTAGGGGACAGCAATGGCTACACCTTC CASSLFLGDSNGYTF
TRBJ2-7 15 TRBV7-8 many TRBD2 TGTGCCAGCAGCTTAAGGCTCGCTAGCGGCTACGAGCAGTACTTC CASSLRLASGYEQYF
TRBJ1-3 17 TRBV12-3/TRBV12-4 few TRBD1 TGTGCCAGCAGTCCAACTGGACAGGGAAATTCGGGAAACACCATATATTTT CASSPTGQGNSGNTIYF
TRBJ2-5 15 TRBV7-9 many - TGTGCCAGCAGCTTATCGGAAGGGCAACAAGAGACCCAGTACTTC CASSLSEGQQETQYF
TRBJ1-4 15 TRBV5-1 many - TGCGCCAGCAGTACCGAAGAGGCCGGTGGGGAAAAACTGTTTTTT CASSTEEAGGEKLFF
TRBJ1-1 15 TRBV5-1 - TRBD1 TGCGCCAGCAGCCCCAAGACAGGGGGACTCAGTGAAGCTTTCTTT CASSPKTGGLSEAFF
TRBJ2-7 14 TRBV2 many TRBD2 TGTGCCAGCAGGCCTAGCGGGAGCTCCTACGAGCAGTACTTC CASRPSGSSYEQYF
TRBJ1-1 11 TRBV29-1 few - TGCAGCGTTGAGGGGAGGACTGAAGCTTTCTTT CSVEGRTEAFF
TRBJ2-2 13 TRBV19 few - TGTGCCACCCACACATACTCTACCGGGGAGCTGTTTTTT CATHTYSTGELFF
TRBJ1-5 14 TRBV7-9 - - TGTGCCAGCAGCTTAGCCCAGGGAGTACAGCCCCAGCATTTT CASSLAQGVQPQHF
TRBJ2-5 12 TRBV10-3 - TRBD2 TGTGCCATCTGGGGGGGTCAAGAGACCCAGTACTTC CAIWGGQETQYF
TRBJ1-3 15 TRBV20-1 many - TGCAGTGCCCACACCGTCAGGGCTACTGGAAACACCATATATTTT CSAHTVRATGNTIYF
TRBJ1-4 16 TRBV7-2 - - TGCGCCAGCAGCTTAGGGAGGGGCAGTGCTAATGAAAAACTGTTTTTT CASSLGRGSANEKLFF
TRBJ2-5 14 TRBV20-1 many TRBD1 TGCAGTGCTAGCACAGGGGGCTGGAAAGAGACCCAGTACTTC CSASTGGWKETQYF
TRBJ1-5 14 TRBV30 few - TGTGCCTGGAACCCCACCCATAGCAATCAGCCCCAGCATTTT CAWNPTHSNQPQHF
TRBJ1-5 16 TRBV7-8 - - TGCGCCAGCAGCCAAGAGGGGAGGGCTGGCGATCAGCCCCAGCATTTT CASSQEGRAGDQPQHF
TRBJ1-1 13 TRBV6-5 many - TGTGCCAGCAGTTATGACAGTCTCACTGAAGCTTTCTTT CASSYDSLTEAFF
TRBJ2-1 13 TRBV10-3 - TRBD2 TGTGCCATCAATGAGCGGGAGGTTAATGAGCAGTTCTTC CAINEREVNEQFF
TRBJ1-1 17 TRBV4-3 many - TGCGCCAGCAGCCAAGATTGGGCAGGGTCACTGAACACTGAAGCTTTCTTT CASSQDWAGSLNTEAFF
TRBJ1-2 14 TRBV12-3/TRBV12-4 many TRBD1 TGTGCCAGCAGTTTAGGGCAGGGGGCCGTTGGCTACACCTTC CASSLGQGAVGYTF
TRBJ1-3 16 TRBV14 few - TGTGCCAGCAGCCGCCTCGGGGGGCCTTCTGGAAACACCATATATTTT CASSRLGGPSGNTIYF
TRBJ2-7 15 TRBV7-9 many - TGTGCCAGCAGCTCGGACCGACTCACCACCTACGAGCAGTACTTC CASSSDRLTTYEQYF
TRBJ1-1 13 TRBV4-3 - - TGCGCCAGCAGCCAAGTGGATTACACTGAAGCTTTCTTT CASSQVDYTEAFF
TRBJ2-3 14 TRBV10-3 - TRBD1 TGTGCCATCAGTGCGGGACAGGAAACAGATACGCAGTATTTT CAISAGQETDTQYF
TRBJ1-1 14 TRBV12-3/TRBV12-4 many - TGTGCCAGCAGTTCCCCGGGGGGGAACACTGAAGCTTTCTTT CASSSPGGNTEAFF
TRBJ2-5 13 TRBV20-1 many TRBD2 TGCAGTGCTAGAGCGGGCGGGAGAGAGACCCAGTACTTC CSARAGGRETQYF
TRBJ1-1 15 TRBV6-5 - - TGTGCCAGCAGTTACTCGGGGAACCAGAACACTGAAGCTTTCTTT CASSYSGNQNTEAFF
TRBJ2-2 15 TRBV20-1 few TRBD2 TGCAGTGCCGGGACTAGCGGAAGGCGGGCCGGGGAGCTGTTTTTT CSAGTSGRRAGELFF
TRBJ2-5 15 TRBV7-8 - TRBD1 TGTGCCAGCAGGTCTGGGACAGCGTACCAAGAGACCCAGTACTTC CASRSGTAYQETQYF
TRBJ1-1 15 TRBV5-1 many TRBD1 TGCGCCAGCAGCTTGGGGACAGGGTGGAACACTGAAGCTTTCTTT CASSLGTGWNTEAFF
TRBJ1-6 15 TRBV7-2 - - TGTGCCAGCAGCTTAGCAGCGGGGGGCCACGAACCCCTCCACTTT CASSLAAGGHEPLHF
TRBJ1-4 17 TRBV11-2 few TRBD1 TGTGCCAGCAGCAGAGAGCGAGGGGGCCGGTCTAATGAAAAACTGTTTTTT CASSRERGGRSNEKLFF
TRBJ2-7 15 TRBV5-5 few - TGTGCCAGCAGCTTGGAAGGACCGGATCTTTACGAGCAGTACTTC CASSLEGPDLYEQYF
TRBJ2-5 19 TRBV2 many - TGTGCCAGTCGGGGATGGGACACGGCGGACCACGACGGGGCAGAGACCCAGTACTTC CASRGWDTADHDGAETQYF
TRBJ2-7 13 TRBV20-1 many TRBD1 TGCAGTGCTAGTCAGGGGGCAGACTACGAGCAGTACTTC CSASQGADYEQYF